The subject of this entry is one T cell receptor (beta chain). One junction end disagrees with the germline gene, perhaps due to a read error. Other DNA sequences in this sample translate to the same CDR3. The CDR3 sequence is 14 residues long. Germline CDR1 SNHLY, CDR2 FYNNEI. Some clones are missing from TCRdb's copy, which holds only in-frame ones; the method was immunoSEQ multiplex PCR. The table has 85,000 to 100,000 clones, roughly 76% seen once; the top ten hold around 4.7%. The data derive from a study of blood T cell repertoires in COVID-19. Across the study: Some COVID-19 samples were acute and others convalescent; all came from the United States, Italy and Spain. PBMCs, B-cell-depleted T cells, or T cells provided the cDNA or gDNA that made up the material.

Followed over time, Seattle patients had been enrolled while infection was active. The origin of this receptor is a man older than 75 with COVID-19, enrolled during active disease. The sample comprised peripheral blood. The chain has TRBV2 and TRBJ2-7, with 8 bases matching TRBD1. The CDR3 DNA follows: TGCGCCAGCAGTGAAAGGACAGGGAGGAACGAGCAGTACTTC. It codes for CASSERTGRNEQYF.